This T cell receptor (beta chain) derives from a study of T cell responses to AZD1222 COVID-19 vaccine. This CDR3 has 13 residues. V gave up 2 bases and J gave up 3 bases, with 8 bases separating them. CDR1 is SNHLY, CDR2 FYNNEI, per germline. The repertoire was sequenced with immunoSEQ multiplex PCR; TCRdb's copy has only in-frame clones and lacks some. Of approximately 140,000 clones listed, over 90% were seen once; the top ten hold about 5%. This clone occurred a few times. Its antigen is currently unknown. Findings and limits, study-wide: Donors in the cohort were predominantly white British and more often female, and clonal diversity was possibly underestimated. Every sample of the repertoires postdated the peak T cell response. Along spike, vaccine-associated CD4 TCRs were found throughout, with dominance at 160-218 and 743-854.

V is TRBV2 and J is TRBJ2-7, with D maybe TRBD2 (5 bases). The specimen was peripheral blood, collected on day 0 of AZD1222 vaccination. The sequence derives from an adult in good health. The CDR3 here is CASSERRDYEQYF. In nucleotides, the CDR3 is TGTGCCAGCAGTGAACGCCGGGACTACGAGCAGTACTTC.